The 30 T cell receptor beta chains listed next were all sequenced from one sample in a study of shared T cell receptors in the human thymus. Data came from immunoSEQ multiplex PCR; TCRdb stores just in-frame clones and leaves some out. Of over 450,000 clones listed, 70% to 80% are singletons. This sample also belongs to another study, concerning human thymus T cells.

The sample was thymocytes. The origin of the receptors is a boy under two years old with a congenital heart defect.

The chain has TRBV5-6 and TRBJ2-3; a weak D match, TRBD1 (5 bases). The germline V and J ends were trimmed by 5 bases and 2 bases, with 15 bases remaining between them. The germline V gene has CDR1 SGHDT and CDR2 YYEEEE. This CDR3 is built from 15 residues. The CDR3 nucleotides are TGTGCCAGCAGTCCAGGGAAGAGTCACACAGATACGCAGTATTTT. Its translation is CASSPGKSHTDTQYF.

The V and J genes are TRBV28 and TRBJ2-2, with 8 positions matching TRBD1. The germline CDR1 and CDR2 sequences are MDHEN and SYDVKM. The CDR3 loop spans 18 amino acids. J was trimmed by 5 bases and V by 1 base; bases with no gene match: 12. CDR3 coding DNA: TGTGCCAGCAGTTTATCCCTGACAGGGGTGGAAGGGACCGGGGAGCTGTTTTTT. This codes for CASSLSLTGVEGTGELFF.

This clone has only one observation. V and J are TRBV5-4 and TRBJ2-2, with D unclear. Germline CDR1 is SGHNT and CDR2 is YYREEE (reference sequence). V was trimmed by 0 bases and J by 0 bases, leaving 6 bases between them. The CDR3 extends over 15 amino acids. The CDR3 loop reads CASSLAVPNTGELFF. The DNA for the CDR3 is TGTGCCAGCAGCTTGGCCGTCCCGAACACCGGGGAGCTGTTTTTT. Supplemented by reference TRBV5-4 and TRBJ2-2, the full variable domain reads ETGVTQSPTHLIKTRGQQVTLRCSSQSGHNTVSWYQQALGQGPQFIFQYYREEENGRGNFPPRFSGLQFPNYSSELNVNALELDDSALYLCASSLAVPNTGELFFGEGSRLTVL.

The rearrangement joins TRBV10-1 to TRBJ2-1; 7 bases fit TRBD2. The CDR3 loop spans 16 amino acids. Germline V gene data show CDR1 as WNHNN and CDR2 as SYGVQD (reference sequence). After removal of 0 bases from V and 3 bases from J, the junction contained 5 bases not matched to a gene. CDR3 DNA: TGCGCCAGCAGTGAGTCTTCGCTAGCGGTCTACAATGAGCAGTTCTTC. Translating gives CASSESSLAVYNEQFF.

The chain uses TRBV30 and TRBJ1-2; TRBD1 agrees at 9 bases. This CDR3 has 16 amino acids. Looked up from germline, CDR1 is GTSNPN and CDR2 is SVGIG (reference sequence). V gave up 2 bases and J gave up 4 bases; unmatched junction bases: 11. CDR3 residues: CAWSQSRDRVSYGYTF. The DNA of the CDR3 is TGTGCCTGGAGTCAATCTCGGGACAGGGTCTCCTATGGCTACACCTTC.

The rearrangement links TRBV7-8 to TRBJ2-7, with 7 nucleotides matching TRBD2. The germline V gene encodes CDR1 SGHVS and CDR2 FQNEAQ. This CDR3 has 18 amino acids. V was pared by 4 bases and J by 6 bases, with 21 bases of the junction left unmatched. The CDR3 loop reads CASSSRAGGSARLAEQYF. The CDR3 nucleotides are TGTGCCAGCAGCTCCCGGGCTGGCGGGAGTGCGAGGTTGGCCGAGCAGTACTTC.

This clone has more than one count but fewer than ten. The rearrangement joins TRBV25-1 to TRBJ1-3; a possible D gene is TRBD1 (6 bases). CDR1 and CDR2 from the germline V gene are MGHDK and SYGVNS. This CDR3 is 16 amino acids long. Trimming removed 1 base from V and 4 bases from J, with 14 bases in between. Here the CDR3 reads CASSELQDSDGNTIYF. CDR3 bases: TGTGCCAGCAGTGAATTGCAGGACAGCGACGGAAACACCATATATTTT.

The V call is TRBV28, the J call TRBJ1-5; D uncertain. Trimming cost V 6 bases and J 5 bases, with 11 bases left between them. The CDR3 is made up of 13 amino acids. In germline, CDR1 is MDHEN, CDR2 SYDVKM. The CDR3 DNA is TGTGCCAGCAGCCGGCGAGGGCATCAGCCCCAGCATTTT. This translates into CASSRRGHQPQHF.

This rearrangement joins TRBV9 to TRBJ2-3; 8 bases fit TRBD2. Germline V CDR1 and CDR2: SGDLS, YYNGEE. The CDR3 extends over 16 amino acids. Germline trimming cut 2 bases from V and 5 bases from J; bases unmatched to any gene: 10. The CDR3 bases are TGTGCCAGCAGCGTTGGACAACTAGCGGTATTAGATACGCAGTATTTT. This gives the protein CASSVGQLAVLDTQYF. The full variable domain, its missing parts supplied by reference TRBV9 and TRBJ2-3, is DSGVTQTPKHLITATGQRVTLRCSPRSGDLSVYWYQQSLDQGLQFLIQYYNGEERAKGNILERFSAQQFPDLHSELNLSSLELGDSALYFCASSVGQLAVLDTQYFGPGTRLTVL.

CDR3 sequence (DNA): TGCGCCAGCAGCTTGGGGGTGCGGACTAGCGGAACCGGGGAGCTGTTTTTT. Translation: CASSLGVRTSGTGELFF. The V call is TRBV5-1, the J call TRBJ2-2, with TRBD2 identical over 10 bases. CDR1 is SGHRS and CDR2 is YFSETQ in the germline V gene. There are 17 residues in the CDR3. V lost 0 bases and J lost 5; bases outside the gene matches: 7.

The chain links TRBV5-1 to TRBJ2-7; D call uncertain. Trimming shortened V by 0 bases and J by 4 bases, and 11 bases separated the two germline ends. The CDR3 extends over 14 amino acids. CDR1 and CDR2 (germline): SGHRS, YFSETQ. Here the CDR3 reads CASSLAGLPYEQYF. In DNA form, the CDR3 reads TGCGCCAGCAGCTTGGCCGGTCTCCCATACGAGCAGTACTTC.

In its sample, this clone was seen once. This chain connects TRBV25-1 to TRBJ2-3; TRBD1 is a possible D gene (6 bases). The germline gives CDR1 MGHDK, CDR2 SYGVNS. The CDR3 is made up of 16 amino acids. Trimming removed 3 bases from V and 2 bases from J, with 15 bases in between. The CDR3 protein is CASSESYRAHTDTQYF. DNA of the CDR3: TGTGCCAGCAGTGAGTCTTACAGGGCCCACACAGATACGCAGTATTTT. Using reference TRBV25-1 and TRBJ2-3 for the parts outside the CDR3, the full variable domain is EADIYQTPRYLVIGTGKKITLECSQTMGHDKMYWYQQDPGMELHLIHYSYGVNSTEKGDLSSESTVSRIRTEHFPLTLESARPSHTSQYLCASSESYRAHTDTQYFGPGTRLTVL.

This sequence joins TRBV29-1 and TRBJ2-3; D possibly corresponds to TRBD2 (6 bases). CDR3 size: 12 residues. Per the germline V gene, CDR1 is SQVTM and CDR2 is ANQGSEA. Between the trimmed V and J ends, which lost 5 bases and 3 bases, there was a span of 9 bases. The CDR3 protein is CSVSRGTDTQYF. CDR3 nucleotide sequence: TGCAGCGTTTCTCGGGGGACAGATACGCAGTATTTT.

The chain employs TRBV6-5 and TRBJ2-7; 7 nucleotides agree with TRBD1. The CDR3 totals 11 residues. After removal of 9 bases from V and 5 bases from J, the junction contained 4 bases not matched to a gene. Germline CDR1 and CDR2: MNHEY and SVGAGI. CDR3 sequence (DNA): TGTGCCAGTAAAACAGGGGACGAGCAGTACTTC. It yields the protein CASKTGDEQYF.

The chain joins TRBV5-6 to TRBJ2-2, with D perhaps TRBD1 (5 bases). This CDR3 spans 15 amino acids. Germline lookup yields CDR1 SGHDT and CDR2 YYEEEE. Deletions cut 0 bases from V and 5 bases from J, with 11 bases between. CDR3 region: CASSLDRKGTGELFF. Written as DNA, the CDR3 is TGTGCCAGCAGCTTGGACCGGAAGGGGACCGGGGAGCTGTTTTTT.

V is TRBV5-8 and J is TRBJ1-5; the D is unclear. The CDR3 length is 15 residues. V lost 0 bases and J lost 0, with 7 bases in between. Per the germline V gene, CDR1 is SGHTS and CDR2 is YDEGEE. CDR3 loop: CASSLEGLSNQPQHF. In nucleotides, the CDR3 is TGTGCCAGCAGCTTGGAAGGACTTAGCAATCAGCCCCAGCATTTT.

The V call is TRBV11-2, the J call TRBJ2-3; D unclear. V lost 2 bases to trimming and J lost 2 bases, with 11 bases between them. Germline V gives CDR1 SGHAT, CDR2 FQNNGV. The CDR3 contains 15 residues. The CDR3: CASSLSLRYTDTQYF. CDR3 coding DNA: TGTGCCAGCAGCTTATCTTTGCGGTACACAGATACGCAGTATTTT.

V gene TRBV5-1 combines with J gene TRBJ2-1; a weak D match, TRBD2 (6 bases). Germline V gene sequence: CDR1 SGHRS, CDR2 YFSETQ. The CDR3 runs 14 residues. With 0 bases removed from V and 7 bases from J, the gap between germline ends came to 11 bases. The CDR3 is CASSLAGTLNEQFF. For the CDR3, the DNA is TGCGCCAGCAGCTTGGCTGGGACTTTGAATGAGCAGTTCTTC.

V is TRBV6-1 and J is TRBJ2-1, with a tentative D call TRBD1 (6 bases). The length of the CDR3 is 15 residues. The V and J ends lost 3 bases and 4 bases respectively, with 13 bases between them. The germline V gene has CDR1 MNHNS and CDR2 SASEGT. CDR3 bases: TGTGCCAGCAGTGATGGGGGCATCAGGTACAATGAGCAGTTCTTC. This translates into CASSDGGIRYNEQFF.

The chain recombines TRBV27 with TRBJ2-7; D may be TRBD1 (5 bases). Germline CDR1 MNHEY, CDR2 SMNVEV (reference sequence). V dropped 7 bases and J dropped 2 bases, with 27 bases sitting between them. This CDR3 is 18 amino acids long. The CDR3 loop is CASKRQGPQRPKPYEQYF. In DNA form, the CDR3 reads TGTGCCAGCAAACGTCAGGGTCCCCAGCGCCCCAAACCCTACGAGCAGTACTTC.

This clone has just a few counts. The chain is built from TRBV29-1 and TRBJ2-3; 13 nucleotides line up with TRBD2. The CDR3 has 18 residues. CDR1 and CDR2 from the germline V gene are SQVTM and ANQGSEA. V lost 7 bases, J lost 1 base, and 14 bases stayed unmatched. The DNA of the CDR3 is TGCAGCGCGGGTGGGGGAGGACTAGCGGGAGTGGGCACAGATACGCAGTATTTT. Protein: CSAGGGGLAGVGTDTQYF.

The genes are TRBV21-1 and TRBJ1-5. TRBV21-1 is marked as a pseudogene. The CDR3 extends over 16 amino acids. The CDR3 nucleotides are TGTGCCAGCAGCAAATGGAGGGCGGAACTCAATCAGCCCCAGCATTTT. Its translation: CASSKWRAELNQPQHF.

The chain recombines TRBV28 with TRBJ2-2; TRBD2 agrees at 12 bases. Germline V gene lookup returns CDR1 MDHEN and CDR2 SYDVKM. Trimming removed 3 bases from V and 6 bases from J; junction bases left unmatched: 2. The CDR3 is made up of 15 amino acids. The CDR3 DNA is TGTGCCAGCAGTTTGTCTAGCGGGAGGGCCGGGGAGCTGTTTTTT. Residues: CASSLSSGRAGELFF. The whole variable domain, filled in from reference TRBV28 and TRBJ2-2, reads DVKVTQSSRYLVKRTGEKVFLECVQDMDHENMFWYRQDPGLGLRLIYFSYDVKMKEKGDIPEGYSVSREKKERFSLILESASTNQTSMYLCASSLSSGRAGELFFGEGSRLTVL.

About this clone: One end of the junction is discordant with germline, which a read error may explain. The genes are TRBV4-3 and TRBJ2-1; 7 nucleotides line up with TRBD1. Germline loops: CDR1 LGHNA, CDR2 YSLEER. The CDR3 runs to 19 residues. The DNA for the CDR3 is TGCGCCAGCAGCAAAGACGGGACAGAGAAATCCCCGCTCTATAATGAGCAGTTCTTC. It translates to CASSKDGTEKSPLYNEQFF.

There are a few counts of this clone. The chain uses TRBV4-2 and TRBJ2-1; 10 bases are a match to TRBD2. V gave up 0 bases and J gave up 2 bases; unmatched junction bases: 7. The CDR3 length is 18 residues. CDR1 and CDR2 from the germline V gene are LGHNA and YNFKEQ. The CDR3 DNA follows: TGTGCCAGCAGCCAAGATGAGGAAACTAGCGGGACCTACAATGAGCAGTTCTTC. Translation gives CASSQDEETSGTYNEQFF.

CDR3 nucleotide sequence: TGCGCCAGCAGCCAAGATGAGCGGGGCGGGTACGAGCAGTACTTC. Protein product: CASSQDERGGYEQYF. The V and J genes are TRBV4-3 and TRBJ2-7; 7 bases align to TRBD2. The germline V gene encodes CDR1 LGHNA and CDR2 YSLEER. This CDR3 has 15 amino acids. The V gene end was trimmed by 0 bases and the J gene end by 4 bases; junction bases not matched to a gene: 6.

The CDR3 coding sequence is TGTGCCAGCAGCTTAGCCAGGGGCGACGATCAGCCCCAGCATTTT. Its protein is CASSLARGDDQPQHF. The chain uses TRBV7-2 and TRBJ1-5; D possibly corresponds to TRBD1 (6 bases). In germline, CDR1 is SGHTA, CDR2 FQGNSA. Trimming removed 0 bases from V and 5 bases from J, with 11 bases in between. CDR3 length: 15 amino acids.

The rearrangement links TRBV19 to TRBJ2-3; no clear D. This CDR3 is 16 amino acids long. From germline, CDR1 is LNHDA and CDR2 SQIVND (reference sequence). The V end lost 5 bases, the J end lost 8 bases, and 23 bases lay between the germline ends. CDR3 bases: TGTGCCAGTAGTCGACCAAAACACGGATACTCGGGTACGCAGTATTTT. Protein sequence: CASSRPKHGYSGTQYF.

This clone occurred once. CDR3 in DNA: TGTGCCAGCAGATGGACTAGCGGCGGAGATACGCAGTATTTT. It yields the protein CASRWTSGGDTQYF. V gene TRBV27 combines with J gene TRBJ2-3; 10 nucleotides match TRBD2. Per the germline V gene, CDR1 is MNHEY and CDR2 is SMNVEV (reference sequence). With V trimmed by 6 bases and J by 5 bases, 5 bases remained unmatched. The CDR3 sequence is 14 residues long.

This clone has just one count. The J gene is TRBJ2-7, the V gene TRBV10-2, with 7 bases identical to TRBD1. The CDR3 covers 13 residues. Losses at the gene ends were 6 bases for V and 3 bases for J; bases not matched to a gene: 5. CDR1 WSHSY and CDR2 SAAADI come from the germline V gene. CDR3 region: CASRNRGNYEQYF. The CDR3 DNA sequence: TGCGCCAGCAGGAACAGGGGAAACTACGAGCAGTACTTC.